This record covers a single TCR beta chain. There are 13 residues in the CDR3. Trimming shortened V by 3 bases and J by 5 bases, and 9 bases separated the two germline ends. Germline CDR1 ENHRY, CDR2 SYGVKD. These data are taken from a study of T cells after yellow fever vaccination. For the study at large: When fractions had low cell numbers, they were prepared with SMART-Seq v4 Ultra Low Input.

TCRdb re-derived calls from the 5' RACE reads in MiXCR, one entry per CDR3 protein. This sample has approximately 110,000 distinct CDR3 sequences, with under 9% found just once. This chain joins TRBV10-3 and TRBJ2-3; D perhaps matches TRBD1 (5 bases). The TCR comes from a man under 40 who received the YFV17D yellow fever vaccine. This specimen was CD8+ T cells sorted from PBMCs, taken 45 days after the yellow fever booster vaccination. The CDR3 nucleotides read TGTGCCATCAGTGAAGCAGGGCAAGATACGCAGTATTTT. It specifies CAISEAGQDTQYF.